This passage covers 10 T cell receptor beta chains from one sample sequenced in a study of blood T cell repertoires in COVID-19. Some clones are missing from TCRdb's copy, which holds only in-frame ones; the method was immunoSEQ multiplex PCR. This table holds 650,000 to 800,000 clones, 80% to 90% found once. The sequencing sample was made of peripheral blood. The receptors were gathered from a woman aged 18-30 years with acute or convalescent COVID-19.

Concerning this clone itself: The sample contains more than one DNA sequence encoding this CDR3. CDR3 sequence reads: CASSLRSNYGYTF. CDR3 nucleotide sequence: TGTGCCAGCAGCTTGAGATCTAACTATGGCTACACCTTC. J is TRBJ1-2 and V is TRBV7-2; no clear D. Per the germline V gene, CDR1 is SGHTA and CDR2 is FQGNSA. This CDR3 has 13 amino acids. Trimming removed 3 bases at V and 0 bases at J, with 5 bases between.

This chain links TRBV5-3 with TRBJ1-6; D gene unclear. TRBV5-3 qualifies as an ORF whose function is uncertain. This CDR3 has 16 residues. The germline V and J ends were trimmed by 0 bases and 1 base, with 8 bases remaining between them. DNA for the CDR3: TGTGCCAGAAGCTTGGTGGGAGCGTCCTATAATTCACCCCTCCACTTT. Protein: CARSLVGASYNSPLHF.

The chain links TRBV2 to TRBJ1-4, with a tentative D call TRBD1 (6 bases). Trimming took 7 bases from V and 5 from J, leaving 11 bases between them. Germline V gives CDR1 SNHLY, CDR2 FYNNEI. The CDR3 loop spans 13 amino acids. CDR3 in amino acids: CASTRGTNEKLFF. The CDR3 nucleotides are TGTGCCAGCACCAGGGGCACCAATGAAAAACTGTTTTTT.

Only one count was recorded for this clone. This chain connects TRBV6-1 to TRBJ2-4; 13 bases are shared with TRBD2. The CDR3 sequence is 17 residues long. Germline V gene data show CDR1 as MNHNS and CDR2 as SASEGT. Trimming cost V 3 bases and J 4 bases; bases outside gene matches: 6. The CDR3 reads CASSDPGLAGTKNIQYF. The CDR3 bases are TGTGCCAGCAGTGACCCGGGACTAGCGGGGACAAAAAACATTCAGTACTTC.

The DNA of the CDR3 is TGTGCCAGCAGCCTACGAGCGGCGCCGAACACTGAAGCTTTCTTT. As protein: CASSLRAAPNTEAFF. This chain links TRBV5-5 with TRBJ1-1; D uncertain. From germline, CDR1 is SGHKS and CDR2 YYEKEE (reference sequence). The length of the CDR3 is 15 residues. Trimming took off 4 bases at V and 1 base at J, with 14 bases between the two ends. The variable domain in full, with the rest retrieved from reference TRBV5-5 and TRBJ1-1, is DAGVTQSPTHLIKTRGQQVTLRCSPISGHKSVSWYQQVLGQGPQFIFQYYEKEERGRGNFPDRFSARQFPNYSSELNVNALLLGDSALYLCASSLRAAPNTEAFFGQGTRLTVV.

The V call is TRBV4-1, the J call TRBJ2-1, with D unresolved. CDR3 length: 12 residues. Germline CDR1 MGHRA, CDR2 YSYEKL. V lost 3 bases and J lost 8, with 8 bases in between. This CDR3 is CASSQQVDEQFF. CDR3 nucleotides: TGCGCCAGCAGCCAGCAGGTCGATGAGCAGTTCTTC.

The V and J genes are TRBV3-1 (or the pseudogene TRBV3-2) and TRBJ1-1, with 7 bases that match TRBD1. The ends lost 4 bases at V and 0 bases at J; junction bases unmatched: 5. CDR1 is LGHDT, CDR2 YNNKEL, per germline (reference sequence). CDR3 length: 15 amino acids. Written as DNA, the CDR3 is TGTGCCAGCAGCCCGGCCGGACAGGTGAACACTGAAGCTTTCTTT. The encoded protein is CASSPAGQVNTEAFF.

The J gene is TRBJ1-2, the V gene TRBV5-4; the match to TRBD1 covers 9 bases. With 0 bases clipped from V and 5 bases from J, the junction kept 5 bases outside the gene matches. CDR1 SGHNT and CDR2 YYREEE come from the germline V gene (reference sequence). CDR3 length: 15 residues. CDR3 region: CASSLGQGDHYGYTF. CDR3 sequence (DNA): TGTGCCAGCAGCTTGGGACAGGGGGACCATTATGGCTACACCTTC.

The chain has TRBV29-1 and TRBJ1-5; no clear D gene. The V gene's germline CDR1 is SQVTM and CDR2 ANQGSEA. This CDR3 contains 12 residues. V lost 4 bases and J 5 bases, leaving 9 bases between the germline ends. The CDR3 is CSVGAAYQPQHF. The CDR3 nucleotides are TGCAGCGTTGGGGCAGCCTATCAGCCCCAGCATTTT. Full variable domain (rest looked up from reference TRBV29-1 and TRBJ1-5): SAVISQKPSRDICQRGTSLTIQCQVDSQVTMMFWYRQQPGQSLTLIATANQGSEATYESGFVIDKFPISRPNLTFSTLTVSNMSPEDSSIYLCSVGAAYQPQHFGDGTRLSIL.

Remarks on this clone: The same CDR3 can be traced to other DNA sequences in this sample. The rearrangement links TRBV3-1 (or the pseudogene TRBV3-2) to TRBJ2-7; D unresolved. This CDR3 has 12 residues. Germline assignment: CDR1 LGHDT and CDR2 YNNKEL (reference sequence). Trimming removed 0 bases at V and 7 bases at J, with 7 bases between. CDR3 residues: CASSQDRYEQYF. DNA for the CDR3: TGTGCCAGCAGCCAAGACCGGTATGAGCAGTACTTC.